The clone carrying this TCR beta chain was observed at least ten times. Antigen specificity is unknown. The gene names here belong to mouse. The CDR3 end is not reached by the read, which stops 4 residues before it; the germline J gene fills it in. Extraction of RNA preceded its reverse transcription into cDNA, which served as the sequencing template. Some clones are missing from TCRdb's copy, which holds only in-frame ones; the method was immunoSEQ multiplex PCR. The repertoire shows 90,000 to 130,000 clones, none seen only once; the top ten take roughly 21%. The data originate from a study of CD8+ T cells in alopecia areata. Study as a whole: Female roughly 6-11-week-old C3H/HeJ recipients received skin from approximately 6-12-month-old C3H/HeJ graft donors with spontaneous alopecia. General study results and limits: Affected scalp, especially in alopecia totalis/universalis, had a higher clonality than normal scalp did. Patients displayed less clarity in TCR sharing than mice, a finding possibly related to HLA.

The CDR3 is 14 residues long. From germline, CDR1 is NNHDY and CDR2 SYVADS. The V end lost 5 bases, the J end lost 0 bases, and 11 bases lay between the germline ends. This clonotype was sampled from a C3H/HeJ mouse with alopecia areata. Strain MHC haplotype: H2-k. V and J are TRBV13-3 and TRBJ1-2; D may be TRBD1 (6 bases). The sequenced sample was lesional skin. Partial CDR3 DNA: TGTGCCAGCAGCCTCAGGGGTGCAAACTCC. Protein: CASSLRGANS. The entire CDR3 sequence reads CASSLRGANSDYTF.